Presented here are 27 T cell receptor beta chains from one specimen sequenced in a study of CD8+CD57+ T cells in acquired aplastic anemia. The study profiled TCR beta VDJ and CDR3 using genomic DNA as template. MiXCR, run by TCRdb on the reads, gives a single entry per CDR3 protein. The sample carries 250,000 to 350,000 distinct CDR3 sequences, 55% to 60% recorded once. Sequenced sample: sorted CD4+, CD8+, or CD8+CD57+ T cells (not recorded which) from PBMCs. The receptors were gathered from a human donor with severe aplastic anemia or a healthy control (not recorded which).

The count of this clonotype is one. CDR3 nucleotide sequence: TGTGCCATCAGTGAAGGGAACAGGGGAAACATTCAGTACTTC. It yields the protein CAISEGNRGNIQYF. The rearrangement links TRBV10-3 to TRBJ2-4; TRBD1 matches 7 bases. After removal of 3 bases from V and 6 bases from J, the junction contained 5 bases not matched to a gene. The CDR3 length is 14 residues. The V gene's germline CDR1 is ENHRY and CDR2 SYGVKD.

Only one count was recorded for this clonotype. The chain employs TRBV15 and TRBJ1-4; 8 bases fit TRBD1. V gave up 4 bases and J gave up 8 bases; unmatched junction bases: 6. Germline CDR1 is LNHNV and CDR2 is YYDKDF (reference sequence). This CDR3 region has 14 residues. The CDR3 nucleotides are TGTGCCACCAGCATAGACAGGGGCCCAGAAAAACTGTTTTTT. It encodes CATSIDRGPEKLFF.

The gene calls are TRBV7-8 and TRBJ1-5; D uncertain. Trimming removed 5 bases from V and 2 bases from J, with 19 bases in between. The CDR3 totals 17 residues. Germline assignment: CDR1 SGHVS and CDR2 FQNEAQ. In DNA form, the CDR3 reads TGTGCCAGCAGCATCCGCTGGCCCCCCGGGGGCAATCAGCCCCAGCATTTT. Amino acids: CASSIRWPPGGNQPQHF.

This chain connects TRBV24-1 to TRBJ2-3, with 7 nucleotides matching TRBD2. The germline V gene encodes CDR1 KGHDR and CDR2 SFDVKD. CDR3 length equals 16 residues. With V trimmed by 3 bases and J by 0 bases, 5 bases remained unmatched. The chain's CDR3 is CATSDRGLDSTDTQYF. The CDR3 DNA is TGTGCCACCAGTGATCGCGGACTAGATAGCACAGATACGCAGTATTTT.

For the CDR3, the DNA is TGTGCCACCAGGAAGACAGGGCTAAATACGGTACAGCGCGATTCACCCCTCCACTTT. Protein product: CATRKTGLNTVQRDSPLHF. The V gene is TRBV24-1, the J gene TRBJ1-6; 7 nucleotides match TRBD1. Trimming removed 7 bases from V and 8 bases from J; junction bases left unmatched: 22. Germline CDR1 KGHDR, CDR2 SFDVKD. CDR3 length: 19 residues.

This clonotype was picked up a small number of times. A single base separates this from a much larger clone, so it may be a read error. Here the CDR3 reads CASSIVVQETQYF. CDR3 coding DNA: TGTGCCAGTAGTATAGTGGTCCAAGAGACCCAGTACTTC. The chain has TRBV19 and TRBJ2-5, with D unresolved. The CDR3 contains 13 residues. CDR1 and CDR2 (germline): LNHDA, SQIVND (reference sequence). The ends were cut back, 1 base at V and 1 base at J, with 4 bases in the middle.

This clonotype was detected once. This chain links TRBV7-2 with TRBJ2-1, with D unresolved. V was trimmed by 1 base and J by 9 bases, leaving 13 bases between them. Germline V gene sequence: CDR1 SGHTA, CDR2 FQGNSA. This CDR3 is 14 amino acids long. The CDR3 loop is CASSLGQSRGEQFF. The CDR3 region has the DNA TGTGCCAGCAGCTTAGGCCAAAGTAGAGGTGAGCAGTTCTTC.

The V gene is TRBV7-3, the J gene TRBJ2-1, with D hard to call. V lost 2 bases to trimming and J lost 9 bases, with 8 bases between them. Per germline, CDR1 SGHTA and CDR2 FQGTGA. This CDR3 comprises 12 residues. The CDR3 reads CASSLANAEQFF. The CDR3 coding sequence is TGTGCCAGCAGCTTAGCTAATGCTGAGCAGTTCTTC.

This clonotype was observed a handful of times. This sequence joins TRBV6-1 and TRBJ2-4; 7 nucleotides line up with TRBD1. The CDR3 consists of 15 residues. Germline values: CDR1 MNHNS, CDR2 SASEGT. J was trimmed by 8 bases and V by 6 bases; bases with no gene match: 13. CDR3 sequence (DNA): TGTGCCAGCAGCCTCGAGGGGGCGCAGGGAGACATTCAGTACTTC. This codes for CASSLEGAQGDIQYF.

The chain couples TRBV20-1 to TRBJ2-5; D is uncertain. The CDR3 covers 12 residues. Trimming stripped 1 base from V and 1 base from J, with 4 bases between. Germline lookup yields CDR1 DFQATT and CDR2 SNEGSKA (reference sequence). This chain's CDR3 is CSARGSQETQYF. Written as DNA, the CDR3 is TGCAGTGCTAGAGGTAGCCAAGAGACCCAGTACTTC.

V gene TRBV14 combines with J gene TRBJ1-5; 7 nucleotides match TRBD1. Germline V gene data show CDR1 as SGHDN and CDR2 as FVKESK. V trimming: 7 bases; J trimming: 6 bases; junction bases outside the gene matches: 12. CDR3 length equals 15 residues. The chain's CDR3 is CASTRERQGAQPQHF. The CDR3, as DNA: TGTGCCAGCACCCGGGAACGACAGGGTGCTCAGCCCCAGCATTTT.

The chain recombines TRBV12-3 or TRBV12-4 with TRBJ1-2; no clear D. The V and J ends lost 3 bases and 9 bases respectively, with 17 bases between them. The CDR3 is 14 amino acids. CDR3 protein: CASSLGSDPMSYTF. The CDR3, as DNA: TGTGCCAGCAGTTTGGGGTCGGATCCTATGAGCTACACCTTC.

Concerning this clonotype: Since a much larger clone is just one base distant, this may be a read error. The J gene is TRBJ2-2, the V gene TRBV3-1; D ambiguous. Germline CDR1 and CDR2: LGHDT and YNNKEL (reference sequence). This CDR3 spans 15 amino acids. Here the CDR3 DNA reads TGTGCCAACAGCCCGGACGGGCGAACTACCGGGGAGCTGTTTTTT. Protein: CANSPDGRTTGELFF. The complete variable domain, with remaining parts taken from reference TRBV3-1 and TRBJ2-2, reads DTAVSQTPKYLVTQMGNDKSIKCEQNLGHDTMYWYKQDSKKFLKIMFSYNNKELIINETVPNRFSPKSPDKAHLNLHINSLELGDSAVYFCANSPDGRTTGELFFGEGSRLTVL.

V is TRBV20-1 and J is TRBJ2-3; 8 nucleotides match TRBD2. Unmatched junction bases numbered 13, after V lost 7 bases and J lost 4 bases. This CDR3 has 15 residues. CDR1 is DFQATT, CDR2 SNEGSKA, per germline (reference sequence). The CDR3 protein is CSVLRGGAVADTQYF. DNA for the CDR3: TGCAGTGTACTACGGGGGGGGGCTGTGGCAGATACGCAGTATTTT.

V usage is TRBV7-2 and J usage is TRBJ2-1; 10 bases agree with TRBD1. The CDR3 loop spans 15 amino acids. Germline V gene lookup returns CDR1 SGHTA and CDR2 FQGNSA. V lost 6 bases and J lost 2; bases outside the gene matches: 4. The chain's CDR3 is CASSRTGGTYNEQFF. In nucleotides, the CDR3 is TGTGCCAGCAGTAGGACAGGGGGGACCTACAATGAGCAGTTCTTC.

As to this clonotype: At one end the junction does not follow the germline gene, possibly because of a read error. The V gene is TRBV15, the J gene TRBJ1-2, with D maybe TRBD1 (5 bases). The CDR3 consists of 12 residues. Germline V gene sequence: CDR1 LNHNV, CDR2 YYDKDF (reference sequence). CDR3 DNA sequence: TGTGCCATCAGCAGGGTAGGGTATGGCTACACCTTC. It yields the protein CAISRVGYGYTF.

This clonotype was recorded at least ten times. V gene TRBV12-5 combines with J gene TRBJ2-5, with D perhaps TRBD2 (5 bases). Germline values: CDR1 LGHNT, CDR2 FRNRAP. The CDR3 is 13 amino acids. Deletions cut 5 bases from V and 2 bases from J, with 9 bases between. In DNA, the CDR3 is TGTGCTAGTGGTCTCGGACTTCAAGAGACCCAGTACTTC. It translates to CASGLGLQETQYF.

The chain has TRBV6-5 and TRBJ2-3, with 15 bases that match TRBD2. Germline lookup yields CDR1 MNHEY and CDR2 SVGAGI. With V trimmed by 0 bases and J by 0 bases, 4 bases remained unmatched. The CDR3 length is 19 residues. The CDR3 DNA reads as TGTGCCAGCAGTTACTCCTGGACTAGCGGGGGGGCTAGCACAGATACGCAGTATTTT. It translates to CASSYSWTSGGASTDTQYF.

This clonotype was counted a few times. The V and J genes are TRBV7-6 and TRBJ1-1; TRBD1 matches at 7 bases. V lost 5 bases and J lost 1; bases outside the gene matches: 10. This CDR3 is 16 amino acids long. The V gene's germline CDR1 is SGHVS and CDR2 FNYEAQ. CDR3 sequence reads: CASSLQEDRANTEAFF. As DNA, the CDR3 is TGTGCCAGCAGCCTACAGGAAGACAGGGCGAACACTGAAGCTTTCTTT.

This clonotype turned up a few times. CDR3 in amino acids: CSVWGRGQAPTQETQYF. In DNA form, the CDR3 reads TGCAGCGTTTGGGGGAGAGGACAGGCCCCCACCCAAGAGACCCAGTACTTC. The genes are TRBV29-1 and TRBJ2-5, with TRBD1 matching over 7 bases. V dropped 5 bases and J dropped 1; count of bases not matched to a gene: 16. CDR3 length equals 17 residues. Germline CDR1 reads SQVTM; CDR2 reads ANQGSEA.

This clonotype was picked up many times. V is TRBV5-5 and J is TRBJ2-3; TRBD1 matches 10 bases. V lost 2 bases, J lost 5 bases, and 2 bases stayed unmatched. The germline V gene has CDR1 SGHKS and CDR2 YYEKEE (reference sequence). CDR3 length equals 14 residues. The CDR3 reads CASSLWTGGDTQYF. CDR3 in DNA: TGTGCCAGCAGCTTATGGACAGGGGGAGATACGCAGTATTTT.

V and J are TRBV7-2 and TRBJ2-7, with D possibly matching TRBD1 (5 bases). Germline V gives CDR1 SGHTA, CDR2 FQGNSA. The ends were cut back, 3 bases at V and 0 bases at J, with 9 bases in the middle. CDR3 length: 14 residues. CDR3 sequence reads: CASSFAGNSYEQYF. The CDR3 coding sequence is TGTGCCAGCAGCTTCGCAGGGAACTCCTACGAGCAGTACTTC.

The V and J genes are TRBV19 and TRBJ1-1; maybe TRBD1 (5 bases). Trimming took off 3 bases at V and 0 bases at J, with 11 bases between the two ends. The CDR3 contains 15 residues. Germline V gene sequence: CDR1 LNHDA, CDR2 SQIVND (reference sequence). The CDR3 loop is CASSMGSGMNTEAFF. DNA for the CDR3: TGTGCCAGTAGTATGGGTTCAGGGATGAACACTGAAGCTTTCTTT. The whole variable domain, remainder taken from reference TRBV19 and TRBJ1-1, is DGGITQSPKYLFRKEGQNVTLSCEQNLNHDAMYWYRQDPGQGLRLIYYSQIVNDFQKGDIAEGYSVSREKKESFPLTVTSAQKNPTAFYLCASSMGSGMNTEAFFGQGTRLTVV.

The genes are TRBV15 and TRBJ2-7, with D possibly called TRBD1 or TRBD2 (5 bases each). Trimming left V 5 bases short and J 7 bases short, with 27 bases between. The germline CDR1 and CDR2 sequences are LNHNV and YYDKDF (reference sequence). This CDR3 spans 17 amino acids. As DNA, the CDR3 is TGTGCCACCAGCTCCGATCAGAGGGGTGCAGGTCCTCTAGAGCAGTACTTC. Encoded protein: CATSSDQRGAGPLEQYF.

The chain recombines TRBV2 with TRBJ2-7; TRBD1 aligns across 7 bases. The CDR3 has 15 amino acids. CDR1 and CDR2 from the germline V gene are SNHLY and FYNNEI. V was pared by 2 bases and J by 1 base, with 5 bases of the junction left unmatched. CDR3 residues: CASSEPGQSSYEQYF. Here the CDR3 DNA reads TGTGCCAGCAGTGAACCGGGACAGAGTTCCTACGAGCAGTACTTC.

The chain has TRBV20-1 and TRBJ2-1, with TRBD1 as a possible D gene (5 bases). Between the trimmed V and J ends, which lost 4 bases and 2 bases, there was a span of 12 bases. Per germline, CDR1 DFQATT and CDR2 SNEGSKA (reference sequence). The CDR3 spans 14 residues. The CDR3 DNA is TGCAGTGCTACCCGACAGATCGCCTACAATGAGCAGTTCTTC. Protein sequence: CSATRQIAYNEQFF.

Comments on this clonotype: Given a much more abundant clone one base away, this may be a read error. The chain joins TRBV11-3 to TRBJ2-7, with D possibly being TRBD2 (7 bases). The germline CDR1 and CDR2 sequences are SGHNT and YENEEA. The CDR3 spans 17 residues. V was cut by 5 bases and J by 7 bases, with 27 bases left in between. This CDR3 is CASSPSFGGGAYNEQYF. CDR3 in DNA: TGTGCCAGCAGCCCAAGCTTTGGGGGGGGGGCCTACAATGAGCAGTACTTC.